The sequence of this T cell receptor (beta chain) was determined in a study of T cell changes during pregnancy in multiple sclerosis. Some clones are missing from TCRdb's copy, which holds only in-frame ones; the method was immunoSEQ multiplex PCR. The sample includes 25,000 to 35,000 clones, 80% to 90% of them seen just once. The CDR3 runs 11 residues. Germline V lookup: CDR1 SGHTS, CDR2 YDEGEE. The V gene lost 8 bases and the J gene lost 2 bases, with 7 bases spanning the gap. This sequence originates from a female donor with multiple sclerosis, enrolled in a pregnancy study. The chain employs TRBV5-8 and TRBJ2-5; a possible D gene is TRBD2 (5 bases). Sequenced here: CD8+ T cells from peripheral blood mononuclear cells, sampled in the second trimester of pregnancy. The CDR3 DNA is TGTGCCAGTGGACTTCAAGAGACCCAGTACTTC. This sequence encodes CASGLQETQYF.